A single sample gave rise to the 20 T cell receptor beta chains below, sequenced in a study of T cells in Graves' hyperthyroidism and ophthalmopathy. Using RNA transcripts as the source, TCR beta CDR3 regions were amplified. The TCR CDR3 was amplified in a first-round RT-PCR using the HTBI primer set. TCRdb reanalysed the multiplex PCR reads using MiXCR and keeps one entry per CDR3 protein. Found here are about 320,000 distinct CDR3 sequences, around a sixth of them singletons; the top ten hold 33%. Sequencing input: blood. These receptors all come from a man aged 30 to 39 with Graves' hyperthyroidism.

At least ten counts were recorded for this clonotype. The chain's CDR3 is CASSLSSLASGPYEQYF. As DNA, the CDR3 is TGTGCCAGCAGCTTAAGCAGTTTGGCTAGCGGGCCTTACGAGCAGTACTTC. This chain joins TRBV7-9 and TRBJ2-7; 8 bases map to TRBD2. Germline CDR1 is SEHNR and CDR2 is FQNEAQ (reference sequence). J lost 4 bases, V lost 2 bases, and 13 bases had no gene match. The CDR3 has 17 residues.

This clonotype was recorded at least ten times. This chain connects TRBV11-2 to TRBJ2-7; a possible D gene is TRBD1 (5 bases). V lost 1 base and J 6 bases, leaving 19 bases between the germline ends. This CDR3 comprises 16 residues. Germline V lookup: CDR1 SGHAT, CDR2 FQNNGV. CDR3 in amino acids: CASSLVYRAGSTEQYF. The CDR3 DNA reads TGTGCCAGCAGCTTAGTGTATCGGGCAGGGTCTACCGAGCAGTACTTC.

The DNA of the CDR3 is TGTGCCAGCAGTCCGAGCCGGGCCGGAACCGGGGAGCTGTTTTTT. Amino acid sequence: CASSPSRAGTGELFF. This sequence joins TRBV6-1 and TRBJ2-2, with D unclear. Germline CDR1 is MNHNS and CDR2 is SASEGT. V was clipped by 5 bases and J by 5 bases, with 15 bases between them. The CDR3 has 15 residues.

Note on this clonotype: It is unclear where the CDR3 begins or ends on the DNA, so no DNA is shown, and the CDR3 is as TCRdb lists it. This chain uses TRBV6-1 with TRBJ1-2; TRBD1 is the table's D call and was not checked against the DNA. The CDR3 length equals 13 residues, ends included. Germline V gene lookup returns CDR1 MNHNS and CDR2 SASEGT. The CDR3 sequence is CAGRPGQGYGCTF.

This clonotype has a handful of counts. V and J are TRBV7-3 and TRBJ2-4; D gene unclear. Germline V gene lookup returns CDR1 SGHTA and CDR2 FQGTGA. V was clipped by 2 bases and J by 5 bases, with 7 bases between them. The CDR3 loop spans 13 amino acids. The CDR3 here is CASSLAGQNIQYF. CDR3 sequence (DNA): TGTGCCAGCAGCTTAGCAGGCCAAAACATTCAGTACTTC.

The rearrangement links TRBV6-5 to TRBJ2-7, with TRBD1 matching 7 bases. Germline CDR1 is MNHEY and CDR2 is SVGAGI. The CDR3 is 15 residues long. With V trimmed by 4 bases and J by 4 bases, 10 bases remained unmatched. CDR3 region: CASSSPRQGLYEQYF. CDR3 DNA: TGTGCCAGCAGTTCTCCCCGACAGGGTCTGTACGAGCAGTACTTC.

The V call is TRBV9, the J call TRBJ2-5; 7 bases match TRBD1. The CDR3 is 14 amino acids. Germline V CDR1 and CDR2: SGDLS, YYNGEE. The junction had 4 bases not matched to a gene; V was cut back by 3 bases and J by 2 bases. DNA of the CDR3: TGTGCCAGCAGCGGAGGGGGCAAACAAGAGACCCAGTACTTC. Amino acids: CASSGGGKQETQYF.

A note on this clonotype: A read error is possible here, since a much larger clone lies one base away. The J gene is TRBJ1-1, the V gene TRBV6-4; D not certain. Germline V gene sequence: CDR1 MRHNA, CDR2 SNTAGT. This CDR3 is built from 14 residues. The CDR3 bases are TGTGCCAGCAGTCAGATTGGGAGGAACAGTGAAGCTTTCTTT. Translated, it gives CASSQIGRNSEAFF.

The rearrangement uses TRBV6-5 and TRBJ2-1, with D possibly being TRBD2 (6 bases). Trimming left V 2 bases short and J 4 bases short, with 27 bases between. The CDR3 covers 20 residues. Germline loops: CDR1 MNHEY, CDR2 SVGAGI. CDR3 bases: TGTGCCAGCAGTTACAGCTTGGGCCTAGTTGGGCGGACTACATACAATGAGCAGTTCTTC. Residues: CASSYSLGLVGRTTYNEQFF.

This clonotype was observed a few times. V gene TRBV7-9 combines with J gene TRBJ2-5, with a weak D call TRBD1 (6 bases). Deletions cut 5 bases from V and 2 bases from J, with 15 bases between. The germline V gene has CDR1 SEHNR and CDR2 FQNEAQ (reference sequence). CDR3 size: 15 residues. The CDR3 here is CASSPPQQGQETQYF. In DNA form, the CDR3 reads TGTGCCAGCAGCCCGCCACAACAGGGACAAGAGACCCAGTACTTC.

This clonotype has a count of ten or more. The gene calls are TRBV28 and TRBJ1-4, with no clear D. The CDR3 covers 13 residues. V lost 9 bases and J lost 0, with 8 bases in between. Germline CDR1 is MDHEN and CDR2 is SYDVKM. The CDR3 DNA reads TGTGCCAGGGTCAAGCCAACTAATGAAAAACTGTTTTTT. It is translated as CARVKPTNEKLFF.

Remarks on this clonotype: This may come from a read error, since a much larger clone is one base off. The chain joins TRBV7-2 to TRBJ2-1, with a weak D call TRBD2 (7 bases). This CDR3 spans 18 amino acids. CDR1 is SGHTA, CDR2 FQGNSA, per germline. V lost 4 bases, J lost 7 bases, and 26 bases lay in between. This chain's CDR3 is CASSSIHLLGGGGNEQFF. CDR3 DNA sequence: TGTGCCAGCAGCTCAATTCACCTACTAGGGGGAGGGGGTAATGAGCAGTTCTTC. Variable domain in full (rest from reference TRBV7-2 and TRBJ2-1): GAGVSQSPSNKVTEKGKDVELRCDPISGHTALYWYRQSLGQGLEFLIYFQGNSAPDKSGLPSDRFSAERTGGSVSTLTIQRTQQEDSAVYLCASSSIHLLGGGGNEQFFGPGTRLTVL.

The V call is TRBV5-1, the J call TRBJ2-3; 10 bases are a match to TRBD1. Trimming cost V 7 bases and J 7 bases; bases outside gene matches: 9. Germline V CDR1 and CDR2: SGHRS, YFSETQ. This CDR3 contains 14 residues. The CDR3 protein is CASQPGQGTYTQYF. The CDR3 coding sequence is TGCGCCAGCCAACCGGGACAGGGGACCTATACGCAGTATTTT.

The V call is TRBV5-1, the J call TRBJ2-1, with 14 bases fitting TRBD2. J lost 8 bases, V lost 4 bases, and 5 bases had no gene match. The CDR3 sequence is 15 residues long. Germline CDR1 reads SGHRS; CDR2 reads YFSETQ. The chain's CDR3 is CASSPGTSGRHEQFF. The CDR3 nucleotides read TGCGCCAGCAGCCCCGGGACTAGCGGGAGACATGAGCAGTTCTTC.

The table lists this clonotype with many counts. V usage is TRBV11-2 and J usage is TRBJ2-5, with unresolved D. V lost 1 base, J lost 5 bases, and 2 bases lay in between. The CDR3 extends over 11 amino acids. Germline values: CDR1 SGHAT, CDR2 FQNNGV. The CDR3 loop reads CASSLVETQYF. The CDR3 region has the DNA TGTGCCAGCAGCTTAGTGGAGACCCAGTACTTC. The whole variable domain, filled in from reference TRBV11-2 and TRBJ2-5, reads EAGVAQSPRYKIIEKRQSVAFWCNPISGHATLYWYQQILGQGPKLLIQFQNNGVVDDSQLPKDRFSAERLKGVDSTLKIQPAKLEDSAVYLCASSLVETQYFGPGTRLLVL.

This clonotype turned up a few times. The chain has TRBV27 and TRBJ2-2; 7 positions agree with TRBD1. The CDR3 contains 15 residues. In germline, CDR1 is MNHEY, CDR2 SMNVEV (reference sequence). V dropped 6 bases and J dropped 0; count of bases not matched to a gene: 4. The CDR3 nucleotides read TGTGCCAGCAGGACAGGGTTTGCGAACACCGGGGAGCTGTTTTTT. This sequence encodes CASRTGFANTGELFF.

There are many counts of this clonotype. This chain joins TRBV6-1 and TRBJ1-5; maybe TRBD1 (6 bases). Germline V gives CDR1 MNHNS, CDR2 SASEGT. The CDR3 length is 15 residues. Trimming stripped 3 bases from V and 4 bases from J, with 13 bases between. CDR3 nucleotide sequence: TGTGCCAGCAGTGACACAGGGTGGACTAATCAGCCCCAGCATTTT. Translation gives CASSDTGWTNQPQHF.

The chain joins TRBV20-1 to TRBJ2-5; a possible D gene is TRBD1 (6 bases). Trimming pared 1 base from V and 5 bases from J, leaving 26 bases between. This CDR3 comprises 18 residues. CDR1 DFQATT and CDR2 SNEGSKA come from the germline V gene (reference sequence). Here the CDR3 reads CSARAYRKNRVMGETQYF. The DNA of the CDR3 is TGCAGTGCTAGAGCCTACCGGAAAAACAGGGTTATGGGGGAGACCCAGTACTTC.

This clonotype was picked up many times. V and J are TRBV7-2 and TRBJ2-3, with a tentative D call TRBD2 (5 bases). Germline-derived CDR1 and CDR2 are SGHTA and FQGNSA. Trimming shortened V by 5 bases and J by 5 bases, and 14 bases separated the two germline ends. CDR3 size: 14 residues. DNA of the CDR3: TGTGCCAGCAGCAGGAAACTAGGTGGAGATACGCAGTATTTT. Translated: CASSRKLGGDTQYF.

This clonotype has more than one count but fewer than ten. The chain combines TRBV29-1 with TRBJ2-1; a weak D match, TRBD2 (6 bases). V was cut by 5 bases and J by 7 bases, with 12 bases left in between. This CDR3 is built from 12 residues. CDR1 is SQVTM, CDR2 ANQGSEA, per germline. The CDR3 reads CSVPGLPNEQFF. CDR3 coding DNA: TGCAGCGTTCCGGGACTCCCGAATGAGCAGTTCTTC.